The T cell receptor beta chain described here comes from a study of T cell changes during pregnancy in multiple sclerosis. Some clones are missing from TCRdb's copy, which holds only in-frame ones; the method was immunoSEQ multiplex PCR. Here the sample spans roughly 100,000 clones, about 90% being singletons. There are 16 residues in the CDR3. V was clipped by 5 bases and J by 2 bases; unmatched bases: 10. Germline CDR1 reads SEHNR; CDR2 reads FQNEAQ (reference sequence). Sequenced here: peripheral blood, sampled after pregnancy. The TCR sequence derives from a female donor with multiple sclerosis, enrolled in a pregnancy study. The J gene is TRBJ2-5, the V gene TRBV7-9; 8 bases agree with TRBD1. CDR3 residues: CASSGEWDRPQETQYF. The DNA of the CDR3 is TGTGCCAGCAGCGGGGAGTGGGACAGGCCACAAGAGACCCAGTACTTC.